This T cell receptor (beta chain) was captured by sequencing in a study of cytomegalovirus exposure and HLA in healthy donors. Study details: Genotyping of under 500 donors showed that 65% to 90% belonged to the Caucasian-associated ancestry cluster. The study, taken as a whole, reports: In a later analysis, TCR beta V- and J-gene trimming showed a link to a missense DCLRE1C variant. Whilst most TCR sequences proved rare, a subset of public TCRs occurred across many donors. Later analysis placed DRB1 highest and HLA-C lowest in TCR association rates, which differed by HLA locus.

The PCR was carried out with 60 Vbeta primers and 13 Jbeta primers. Repertoires were generated with immunoSEQ multiplex PCR, while TCRdb's copy carries only in-frame clones and drops some. The sample records more than 150,000 clones, 82% being singletons. With regard to this clone: Its antigen is undetermined.

The ends were cut back, 6 bases at V and 7 bases at J, with 12 bases in the middle. The CDR3 has 12 amino acids. Germline lookup yields CDR1 SEHNR and CDR2 FQNEAQ (reference sequence). This chain links TRBV7-9 with TRBJ1-1; D gene uncertain. The source material was PBMCs. The receptor was isolated from a man between 40 and 49 years old in good health and CMV-seronegative. CDR3 in amino acids: CASSPRHLEAFF. The CDR3 DNA sequence: TGTGCCAGCAGTCCACGACACCTTGAAGCTTTCTTT.